The 16 T cell receptor beta chains reported below all come from one sample, sequenced in a study of blood T cell repertoires in COVID-19. Some clones are missing from TCRdb's copy, which holds only in-frame ones; the method was immunoSEQ multiplex PCR. The top ten hold about 1.5% of the sample, which has 250,000 to 350,000 clones, 85% to 90% seen once. The sequencing input was PBMCs or T cells enriched from blood (not recorded which). The receptor set was obtained from a woman aged 18-29 years with acute COVID-19.

This clone was observed once. The sample has other DNA sequences that encode this CDR3 too. The chain employs TRBV20-1 and TRBJ2-5; D is perhaps TRBD2 (6 bases). The CDR3 has 11 amino acids. In germline, CDR1 is DFQATT, CDR2 SNEGSKA (reference sequence). With 3 bases removed from V and 4 bases from J, the gap between germline ends came to 6 bases. In DNA, the CDR3 is TGCAGTGCTAGCGGGAGAGAGACCCAGTACTTC. This translates into CSASGRETQYF.

V gene TRBV11-2 combines with J gene TRBJ1-2; a possible D gene is TRBD1 (5 bases). V was clipped by 2 bases and J by 4 bases, with 14 bases between them. CDR3 length: 15 amino acids. Looked up from germline, CDR1 is SGHAT and CDR2 is FQNNGV. The CDR3: CASSLSGAGIYGYTF. In DNA, the CDR3 is TGTGCCAGCAGCTTAAGTGGGGCGGGGATCTATGGCTACACCTTC.

This chain joins TRBV6-5 and TRBJ2-1; the match to TRBD2 covers 9 bases. CDR1 and CDR2 (germline): MNHEY, SVGAGI. The V and J ends lost 9 bases and 0 bases, in that order; junction bases with no gene match: 6. This CDR3 is 15 amino acids long. The CDR3: CASWTSATSYNEQFF. For the CDR3, the DNA is TGTGCCAGTTGGACTAGCGCCACCTCCTACAATGAGCAGTTCTTC.

This chain links TRBV12-5 with TRBJ1-1; 8 positions agree with TRBD1. The CDR3 length is 15 residues. The germline gives CDR1 LGHNT, CDR2 FRNRAP. The ends lost 3 bases at V and 2 bases at J; junction bases unmatched: 5. The CDR3: CASGFLQGDNTEAFF. In DNA form, the CDR3 reads TGTGCTAGTGGTTTCCTACAGGGGGATAACACTGAAGCTTTCTTT.

The chain has TRBV11-1 and TRBJ2-7, with D perhaps TRBD2 (6 bases). Germline CDR1 and CDR2: SGHAT and FQDESV (reference sequence). This CDR3 has 15 amino acids. V gave up 5 bases and J gave up 0 bases, with 14 bases separating them. The CDR3, as DNA: TGTGCCAGCAGCGACTCTCGGGGGACCTCCTACGAGCAGTACTTC. As protein: CASSDSRGTSYEQYF.

The chain joins TRBV18 to TRBJ1-6; 7 bases match TRBD1. With V trimmed by 8 bases and J by 5 bases, 3 bases remained unmatched. The CDR3 is made up of 13 amino acids. The germline V gene encodes CDR1 KGHSH and CDR2 LQKENI. The CDR3 sequence is CASKGTDNSPLHF. The DNA for the CDR3 is TGTGCCAGCAAAGGGACAGATAATTCACCCCTCCACTTT. Combining the CDR3 with reference TRBV18 and TRBJ1-6 gives the whole variable domain NAGVMQNPRHLVRRRGQEARLRCSPMKGHSHVYWYRQLPEEGLKFMVYLQKENIIDESGMPKERFSAEFPKEGPSILRIQQVVRGDSAAYFCASKGTDNSPLHFGNGTRLTVT.

This clone was seen a handful of times. The genes are TRBV7-2 and TRBJ2-1; D unresolved. V was trimmed by 6 bases and J by 1 base, leaving 10 bases between them. This CDR3 region has 14 residues. Germline V gene sequence: CDR1 SGHTA, CDR2 FQGNSA. The CDR3 DNA sequence: TGTGCCAGCAGTTCTAGGCTATCCTACAATGAGCAGTTCTTC. Protein: CASSSRLSYNEQFF. Combining the CDR3 with reference TRBV7-2 and TRBJ2-1 gives the whole variable domain GAGVSQSPSNKVTEKGKDVELRCDPISGHTALYWYRQSLGQGLEFLIYFQGNSAPDKSGLPSDRFSAERTGGSVSTLTIQRTQQEDSAVYLCASSSRLSYNEQFFGPGTRLTVL.

This chain connects TRBV5-8 to TRBJ2-3; 10 bases are a match to TRBD2. Losses at the gene ends were 0 bases for V and 0 bases for J; bases not matched to a gene: 4. This CDR3 has 17 residues. Germline assignment: CDR1 SGHTS and CDR2 YDEGEE. The CDR3 protein is CASSLASTSGSTDTQYF. Here the CDR3 DNA reads TGTGCCAGCAGCTTGGCCTCGACTAGCGGGAGCACAGATACGCAGTATTTT. The complete variable domain, with remaining parts taken from reference TRBV5-8 and TRBJ2-3, reads EAGVTQSPTHLIKTRGQQATLRCSPISGHTSVYWYQQALGLGLQFLLWYDEGEERNRGNFPPRFSGRQFPNYSSELNVNALELEDSALYLCASSLASTSGSTDTQYFGPGTRLTVL.

The genes are TRBV13 and TRBJ2-7; TRBD1 matches 7 bases. Germline values: CDR1 PRHDT, CDR2 FYEKMQ (reference sequence). Trimming removed 4 bases from V and 3 bases from J; junction bases left unmatched: 6. The CDR3 covers 14 residues. In nucleotides, the CDR3 is TGTGCCAGCAGCTCGAGGGGGCAGCACTACGAGCAGTACTTC. It encodes CASSSRGQHYEQYF.

The chain joins TRBV27 to TRBJ2-1; 7 bases match TRBD2. Germline values: CDR1 MNHEY, CDR2 SMNVEV (reference sequence). CDR3 length equals 14 residues. V lost 4 bases to trimming and J lost 8 bases; unmatched junction nucleotides: 8. CDR3 sequence reads: CASSSTDGLDEQFF. CDR3 sequence (DNA): TGTGCCAGCAGTTCAACCGACGGACTAGATGAGCAGTTCTTC.

The V and J genes are TRBV6-4 and TRBJ2-6; D unclear. This CDR3 spans 17 amino acids. The germline V gene encodes CDR1 MRHNA and CDR2 SNTAGT. The ends were cut back, 5 bases at V and 0 bases at J, with 14 bases in the middle. CDR3 residues: CASSPQVPNSGANVLTF. The CDR3 coding sequence is TGTGCCAGCAGTCCTCAGGTACCAAACTCTGGGGCCAACGTCCTGACTTTC.

The chain uses TRBV27 and TRBJ1-1, with D possibly TRBD1 on 5 matching bases. Trimming removed 4 bases at V and 9 bases at J, with 21 bases between. The CDR3 totals 15 residues. The V gene's germline CDR1 is MNHEY and CDR2 SMNVEV (reference sequence). The CDR3 is CASSSETGLVGQAFF. The CDR3 DNA reads as TGTGCCAGCAGTTCGGAGACGGGCCTGGTGGGGCAAGCTTTCTTT.

The chain couples TRBV7-9 to TRBJ2-1; TRBD1 agrees at 9 bases. In germline, CDR1 is SEHNR, CDR2 FQNEAQ (reference sequence). The CDR3 is 17 amino acids. Trimming took 4 bases from V and 4 from J; bases not matched to a gene: 11. The DNA of the CDR3 is TGTGCCAGCAGCTCGACCCGGGACAGGGAGAAATACAATGAGCAGTTCTTC. This encodes CASSSTRDREKYNEQFF.

This chain connects TRBV29-1 to TRBJ2-1; D might be TRBD2 (6 bases). V gave up 8 bases and J gave up 8 bases, with 16 bases separating them. CDR3 size: 12 residues. The germline CDR1 and CDR2 sequences are SQVTM and ANQGSEA. CDR3 DNA: TGCAGCACAAGGACTATTTATGATGAGCAGTTCTTC. Its protein product is CSTRTIYDEQFF.

The J gene is TRBJ2-4, the V gene TRBV4-1; D not certain. Germline V gene lookup returns CDR1 MGHRA and CDR2 YSYEKL. Trimming cost V 0 bases and J 0 bases, with 9 bases left between them. There are 16 residues in the CDR3. The CDR3 sequence is CASSQEYQSAKNIQYF. CDR3 DNA sequence: TGCGCCAGCAGCCAAGAATATCAGTCAGCCAAAAACATTCAGTACTTC.

This CDR3 reads CASSLRLAGGYEQYF. CDR3 nucleotide sequence: TGTGCCAGCAGTCTCCGACTAGCGGGCGGCTACGAGCAGTACTTC. The rearrangement links TRBV6-2 or TRBV6-3 to TRBJ2-7; TRBD2 agrees at 10 bases. The CDR3 has 15 residues. The germline V gene encodes CDR1 MNHEY and CDR2 SVGEGT. Trimming removed 5 bases from V and 3 bases from J; junction bases left unmatched: 7.